This T cell receptor beta chain was captured in a study of T cells expressing NK-cell markers. Study context: In the group of eight sequenced donors, seven were HCMV-seropositive and one was seronegative.

What made the TCR beta cDNA was 5'RACE template switching with UMIs. TCRdb processed the 5' RACE reads again and assigns one entry to each CDR3 protein, with no DNA. Here the sample table reports roughly 110,000 distinct CDR3 sequences. The CDR3 is made up of 13 amino acids. Germline values: CDR1 MGHDK, CDR2 SYGVNS. Notes on the study in general: Roughly 6 donors showed dominant NKG2C+ clonotypes comprising roughly 1.0-7.5% of their CD8+ T cells.

A word on this clonotype: Its antigen is still unknown.

Sequences were obtained from blood T cells: a sorted CD56 or NKG2C T cell subset, CD4+ or CD8+ T cells, or bulk PBMC T cells (not recorded which). This TCR was recovered from a woman aged 18 to 75 in good health. This chain uses TRBV25-1 with TRBJ2-7; TCRdb indicates TRBD1, and absent DNA this call remains unverified. CDR3 amino acids: CASSDTGGDEQYF.